This paragraph reports one TCR beta chain. What it binds is not known. This specimen belongs to a study of T cells in Graves' hyperthyroidism and ophthalmopathy. Study-wide findings and caveats: Researchers found most expanded thyroid clonotypes above 0.001 in blood as well.

Newly diagnosed hyperthyroidism patients aged 18 to 65 years had disease lasting under 2 months. Clinical symptoms, serum thyroxine, TRAb, thyroid ultrasound and orbital computed tomography informed diagnoses. 10 ml of fresh peripheral blood supplied the PBMCs. V shed 0 bases and J shed 0 bases, with 11 bases lying between them. This CDR3 has 17 residues. Per the germline V gene, CDR1 is MNHEY and CDR2 is SVGEGT. Template material for amplifying TCR beta CDR3 regions consisted of RNA transcripts. TCR CDR3 regions were first amplified by RT-PCR with HTBI primers. TCRdb re-called the multiplex PCR reads with MiXCR, one entry per CDR3 protein. The table includes 300,000 to 450,000 distinct CDR3 sequences, roughly 14% detected once.

The sample taken for sequencing was blood. The sequence was collected from a woman aged 60-75 years with Graves' hyperthyroidism. The chain uses TRBV6-2 or TRBV6-3 and TRBJ1-4; D gene uncertain. This chain's CDR3 is CASSYSLQYATNEKLFF. CDR3 sequence (DNA): TGTGCCAGCAGTTACTCTCTGCAGTACGCAACTAATGAAAAACTGTTTTTT.